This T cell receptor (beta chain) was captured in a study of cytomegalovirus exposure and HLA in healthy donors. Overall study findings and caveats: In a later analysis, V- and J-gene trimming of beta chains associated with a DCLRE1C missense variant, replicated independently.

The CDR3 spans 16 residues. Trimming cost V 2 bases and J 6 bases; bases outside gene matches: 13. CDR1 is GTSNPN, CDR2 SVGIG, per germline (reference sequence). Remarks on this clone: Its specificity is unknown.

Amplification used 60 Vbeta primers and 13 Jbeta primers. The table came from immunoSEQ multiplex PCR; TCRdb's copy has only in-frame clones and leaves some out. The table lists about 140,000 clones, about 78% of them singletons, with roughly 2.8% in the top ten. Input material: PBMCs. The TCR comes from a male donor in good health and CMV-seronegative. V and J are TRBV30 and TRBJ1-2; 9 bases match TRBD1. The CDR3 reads CAWSRGTGLRLHGYTF. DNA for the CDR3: TGTGCCTGGAGTAGGGGGACAGGGCTCCGTCTGCATGGCTACACCTTC.